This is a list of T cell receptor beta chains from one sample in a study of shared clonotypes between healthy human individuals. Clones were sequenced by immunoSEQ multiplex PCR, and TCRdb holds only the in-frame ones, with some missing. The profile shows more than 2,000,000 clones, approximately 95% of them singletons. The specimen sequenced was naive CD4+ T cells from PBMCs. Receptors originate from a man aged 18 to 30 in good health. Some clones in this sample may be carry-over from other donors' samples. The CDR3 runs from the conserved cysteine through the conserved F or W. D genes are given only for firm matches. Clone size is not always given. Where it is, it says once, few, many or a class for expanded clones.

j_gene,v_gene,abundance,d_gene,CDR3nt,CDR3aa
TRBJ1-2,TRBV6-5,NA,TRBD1,TGTGCCAGCAGGGCCTTAGGGACAGGGGCTCATGGCTACACCTTC,CASRALGTGAHGYTF
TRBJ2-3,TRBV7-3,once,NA,TGTGCCAGCAGCCTCGGCGGGCAGGGTTGGGCAGATACGCAGTATTTT,CASSLGGQGWADTQYF
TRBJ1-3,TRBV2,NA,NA,TGTGCCAGCAGTGAGTCGGTGGGGGGAAACACCATATATTTT,CASSESVGGNTIYF
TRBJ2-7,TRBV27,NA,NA,TGTGCCATAAGGGGGAGAGGGTACGAGCAGTACTTC,CAIRGRGYEQYF
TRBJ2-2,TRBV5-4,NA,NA,TGTGCCAGCAGCTTGGGGTTAACCGGGGAGCTGTTTTTT,CASSLGLTGELFF
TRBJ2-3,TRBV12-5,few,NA,TGTGCTAGTGGCTGGGGGTTGGGGACCAACACAGATACGCAGTATTTT,CASGWGLGTNTDTQYF
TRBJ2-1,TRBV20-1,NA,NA,TGCAGTGCTAGAGCCCCCGGGAAACAGTTCTTC,CSARAPGKQFF
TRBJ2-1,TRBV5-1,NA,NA,TGCGCCAGCAGCATTGGGATGGGGAATGAGCAGTTCTTC,CASSIGMGNEQFF
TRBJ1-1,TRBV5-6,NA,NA,TGTGCCAGCAGCTTGGATGCGAACACTGAAGCTTTCTTT,CASSLDANTEAFF
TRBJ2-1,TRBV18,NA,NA,TGTGCCAGCTCACCAAATTCCGGGGCCTACAATGAGCAGTTCTTC,CASSPNSGAYNEQFF
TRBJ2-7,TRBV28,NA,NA,TGTGCCAGCAGTACTACGGCCGGGACTCTGTCCTACGAGCAGTACTTC,CASSTTAGTLSYEQYF
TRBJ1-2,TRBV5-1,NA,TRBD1,TGCGCCAGCAGCGTCGAAGGACAGGGGGGAGATGGCTACACCTTC,CASSVEGQGGDGYTF
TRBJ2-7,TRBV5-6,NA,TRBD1,TGTGCCAGCAGGGGACAGCCTACTACCTACGAGCAGTACTTC,CASRGQPTTYEQYF